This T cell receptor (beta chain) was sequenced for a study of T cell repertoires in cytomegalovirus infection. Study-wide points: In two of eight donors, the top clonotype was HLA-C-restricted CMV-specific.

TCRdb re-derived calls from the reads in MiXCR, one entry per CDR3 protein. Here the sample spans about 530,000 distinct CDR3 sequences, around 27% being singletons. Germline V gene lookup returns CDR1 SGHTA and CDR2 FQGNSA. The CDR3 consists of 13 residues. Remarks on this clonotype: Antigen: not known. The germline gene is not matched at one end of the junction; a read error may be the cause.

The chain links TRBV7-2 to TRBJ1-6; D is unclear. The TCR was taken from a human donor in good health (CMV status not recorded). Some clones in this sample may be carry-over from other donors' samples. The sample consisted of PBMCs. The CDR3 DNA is TGTGCCAGCAGCTTAGACGCGGGAAGACCCCTCGACTTT. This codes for CASSLDAGRPLDF.